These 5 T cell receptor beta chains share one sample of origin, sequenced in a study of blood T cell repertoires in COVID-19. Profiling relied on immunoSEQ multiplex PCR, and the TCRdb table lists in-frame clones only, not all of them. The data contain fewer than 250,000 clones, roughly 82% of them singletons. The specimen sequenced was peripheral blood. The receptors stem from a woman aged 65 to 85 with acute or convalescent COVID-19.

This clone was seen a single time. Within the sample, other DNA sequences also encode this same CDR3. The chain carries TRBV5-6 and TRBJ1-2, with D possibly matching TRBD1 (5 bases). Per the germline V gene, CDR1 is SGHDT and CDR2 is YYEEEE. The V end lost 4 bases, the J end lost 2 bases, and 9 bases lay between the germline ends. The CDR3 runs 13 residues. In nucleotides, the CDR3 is TGTGCCAGCAGCCCAGACAGAAACTATGGCTACACCTTC. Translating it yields CASSPDRNYGYTF. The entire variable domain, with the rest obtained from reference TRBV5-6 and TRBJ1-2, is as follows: DAGVTQSPTHLIKTRGQQVTLRCSPKSGHDTVSWYQQALGQGPQFIFQYYEEEERQRGNFPDRFSGHQFPNYSSELNVNALLLGDSALYLCASSPDRNYGYTFGSGTRLTVV.

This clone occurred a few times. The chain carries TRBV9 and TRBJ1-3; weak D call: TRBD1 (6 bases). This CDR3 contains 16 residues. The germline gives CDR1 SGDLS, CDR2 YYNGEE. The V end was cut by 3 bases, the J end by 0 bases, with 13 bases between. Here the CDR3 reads CASSAWGQNSGNTIYF. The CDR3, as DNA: TGTGCCAGCAGCGCCTGGGGACAAAACTCTGGAAACACCATATATTTT.

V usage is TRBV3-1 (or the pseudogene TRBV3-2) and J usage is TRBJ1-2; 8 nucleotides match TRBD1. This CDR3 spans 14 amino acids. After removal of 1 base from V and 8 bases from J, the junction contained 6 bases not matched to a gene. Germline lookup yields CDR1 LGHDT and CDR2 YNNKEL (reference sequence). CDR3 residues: CASSQGRQGLGYTF. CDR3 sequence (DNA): TGTGCCAGCAGCCAAGGGCGACAGGGGCTCGGCTACACCTTC.

CDR3 coding DNA: TGTGCCAGCAGCTTAGATTGGCAGGGTACAGATACGCAGTATTTT. Translation gives CASSLDWQGTDTQYF. J is TRBJ2-3 and V is TRBV11-2; perhaps TRBD1 as D (5 bases). The CDR3 consists of 15 residues. The V end lost 0 bases, the J end lost 3 bases, and 10 bases lay between the germline ends. Per germline, CDR1 SGHAT and CDR2 FQNNGV.

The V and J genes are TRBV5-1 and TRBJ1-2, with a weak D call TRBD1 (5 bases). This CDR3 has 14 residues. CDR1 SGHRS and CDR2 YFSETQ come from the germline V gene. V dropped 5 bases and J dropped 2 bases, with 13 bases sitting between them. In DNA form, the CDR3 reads TGCGCCAGCAGACAAGCGGGGGGGAACTATGGCTACACCTTC. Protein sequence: CASRQAGGNYGYTF.